This T cell receptor beta chain stems from a study of shared clonotypes between healthy human individuals. Study-wide context: Those who served as donors were a couple of women and three men between the ages of 18 and 49. There were three CD4 naive, three CD4 memory, two CD8 naive and one CD8 memory plates per donor. Notes on the study in general: Between several donors, naive CD4 clonotypes were shared at a level of approximately 5%.

Germline V gene data show CDR1 as MNHEY and CDR2 as SMNVEV (reference sequence). The trim removed 3 bases at V and 0 bases at J, leaving 5 bases unmatched. The CDR3 covers 16 residues. As originally analysed: Filtering was not the same, since immunoSEQ gave junction-only sequences without quality scores. Measured with immunoSEQ multiplex PCR; TCRdb has only the in-frame clones, and not every one. That table is the source of V, J and clone size, and D and trimming were worked out from the DNA. The sample carries about 1,800,000 clones, about 95% recorded once. Worth noting for this clone: Its antigen is not identified.

Terminally differentiated effector memory CD45RA+ cells were excluded by CCR7 positive selection of CD45RO-negative cells. This clonotype originated in a man aged 18-30 years in good health. The sequencing sample was made of naive CD8+ T cells sorted from blood. The V and J genes are TRBV27 and TRBJ2-3, with 8 bases aligning to TRBD2. CDR3 in amino acids: CASSFGASGSTDTQYF. The CDR3 DNA reads TGTGCCAGCAGTTTTGGGGCTAGCGGGAGCACAGATACGCAGTATTTT.